This T cell receptor (beta chain) was sequenced for a study of CD8+CD57+ T cells in acquired aplastic anemia (dated by TCRdb to the late 2010s). Regarding the complete study: A mean of approximately 3 ug of DNA, ranging from about 0.19 to 27.4 ug, was extracted from sorted CD4+ and CD8+ cells. CD8+CD57+ expansion was defined as a frequency above the mean frequency observed in healthy subjects.

Ten or more counts support this clonotype. There is no known antigen for this receptor. The sample holds no much larger clone one base away, and base qualities are not on file. The patients picked for sequencing were ones in whom flow cytometry had shown an expansion of CD8+CD57+ cells. All patients had severe acquired aplastic anemia diagnosed by International Study of Aplastic Anemia and Agranulocytosis and Camitta criteria. Patients had received no therapy at the time of blood sampling. In the study, sorted CD4+ and CD8+ blood T cells from patients with severe aplastic anemia and from healthy subjects underwent deep sequencing of TCR repertoires. Patients were enrolled in the USA under clinicaltrials.gov protocols 00001620, 01623167, 00001397, 00071045, 00081523 and 00961064. Ficoll-Paque density gradient centrifugation was used to isolate peripheral blood mononuclear cells. Before DNA extraction, CD4+ and CD8+ T cells were sorted by FACS or by magnetic beads.

Summary of the overall study and its limitations: No significant difference in CD8+ Simpson's diversity was found between patients and healthy controls (P=0.060). Some 30 CD8+ CDR3 sequences were found to be shared between patients and controls, but these sequences appeared to be highly expressed in patients and within the immunodominant clones of the patients.

Genomic DNA served as template for TCR beta VDJ combination and CDR3 sequence profiling. TCR repertoire sequencing was run on an Illumina HiSeq 2000. Under the source paper's analysis protocol: TRBV/TRBJ rearrangement plots, CDR3 size and DJ length profiles, and Simpson's diversity index were used to assess repertoires. The most abundant DNA sequence in the deep sequencing data was defined as the immunodominant clone. CDR3 amino acid sequences were screened for sharing across subjects and compared with published repertoires and the VDJdb database. TCRdb reprocessed the public reads (quality trimming at Q25 with fastp, clone calling with MiXCR) and kept in-frame beta chains. Each CDR3 protein appears once, grouped with its most common genes and DNA. The V and J calls were determined by TCRdb, not by the authors. For this sample the table gives approximately 470,000 distinct CDR3 sequences, of which approximately 32% were detected only once. The ten largest clones add up to less than 0.85% of the sample.

Inclusive of the bounding cysteine and phenylalanine, the CDR3 is 16 residues long. Only CDR3 DNA is held: 48 bases, read in frame from base 1. Via the germline V gene, CDR1 is ENHRY and CDR2 SYGVKD. The trim is 3 bases for V and 7 bases for J, with a gap of 19 bases between the germline ends. The source of this sequence is a human donor with aplastic anemia. The source material was sorted CD4+, CD8+, or CD8+CD57+ T cells (not recorded which) from PBMCs. The chain is assembled from TRBV10-3 and TRBJ2-1; the D region possibly corresponds to TRBD2 (5 bases align). The DNA sequence is given as TGTGCCATCAGTGACTCCGCGGGCGATCTTGGGAATGAGCAGTTCTTC. It is translated as CAISDSAGDLGNEQFF.